Each of the 5 T cell receptor beta chains below was sequenced from the same sample in a study of identical twins. Each CDR3 protein is one row after TCRdb ran MiXCR on the 5' RACE reads. This table has about 690,000 distinct CDR3 sequences, 5.5% to 6.5% appearing once. Sequencing was carried out using naive T cells sorted from blood. These receptors all come from a man aged 18-30 years in good health.

This clonotype was picked up many times. CDR3 protein: CASSPGDRDYGYTF. DNA for the CDR3: TGCGCCAGCAGCCCCGGCGACAGAGACTATGGCTACACCTTC. The rearrangement uses TRBV5-1 and TRBJ1-2, with D tentatively TRBD1 (5 bases). Germline CDR1 is SGHRS and CDR2 is YFSETQ. V lost 4 bases and J 3 bases, leaving 13 bases between the germline ends. CDR3 length: 14 amino acids. Full variable domain (outside the CDR3, taken from reference TRBV5-1 and TRBJ1-2): KAGVTQTPRYLIKTRGQQVTLSCSPISGHRSVSWYQQTPGQGLQFLFEYFSETQRNKGNFPGRFSGRQFSNSRSEMNVSTLELGDSALYLCASSPGDRDYGYTFGSGTRLTVV.

The V and J genes are TRBV30 and TRBJ1-5, with 9 bases identical to TRBD1. V lost 3 bases and J lost 4; bases outside the gene matches: 4. Germline lookup yields CDR1 GTSNPN and CDR2 SVGIG (reference sequence). This CDR3 comprises 14 residues. DNA for the CDR3: TGTGCCTGGAGCGCGGGACAGGGTAATCAGCCCCAGCATTTT. Translated, it gives CAWSAGQGNQPQHF.

This clonotype occurred many times. The V gene is TRBV29-1, the J gene TRBJ2-5; D is undetermined. V shed 8 bases and J shed 1 base, with 11 bases lying between them. This CDR3 is built from 12 residues. CDR1 is SQVTM, CDR2 ANQGSEA, per germline. The CDR3 is CSYVDLQETQYF. The CDR3 DNA reads as TGCAGCTACGTGGATCTCCAAGAGACCCAGTACTTC. The whole variable domain, remainder taken from reference TRBV29-1 and TRBJ2-5, is SAVISQKPSRDICQRGTSLTIQCQVDSQVTMMFWYRQQPGQSLTLIATANQGSEATYESGFVIDKFPISRPNLTFSTLTVSNMSPEDSSIYLCSYVDLQETQYFGPGTRLLVL.

This clonotype was observed many times. V is TRBV20-1 and J is TRBJ2-6, with D tentatively TRBD1 (7 bases). Trimming removed 4 bases at V and 0 bases at J, with 16 bases between. CDR1 and CDR2 from the germline V gene are DFQATT and SNEGSKA (reference sequence). The length of the CDR3 is 17 residues. The CDR3 sequence: CSATQGGTASGANVLTF. In DNA, the CDR3 is TGCAGTGCTACTCAAGGGGGGACAGCCTCTGGGGCCAACGTCCTGACTTTC.

The chain combines TRBV7-3 with TRBJ1-1; a possible D gene is TRBD1 (6 bases). The CDR3 totals 17 residues. V was pared by 2 bases and J by 1 base, with 17 bases between. Germline CDR1 SGHTA, CDR2 FQGTGA. DNA for the CDR3: TGTGCCAGCAGCTTAGGGTTGGGGGGCGCCAGGAACACTGAAGCTTTCTTT. Translated: CASSLGLGGARNTEAFF.